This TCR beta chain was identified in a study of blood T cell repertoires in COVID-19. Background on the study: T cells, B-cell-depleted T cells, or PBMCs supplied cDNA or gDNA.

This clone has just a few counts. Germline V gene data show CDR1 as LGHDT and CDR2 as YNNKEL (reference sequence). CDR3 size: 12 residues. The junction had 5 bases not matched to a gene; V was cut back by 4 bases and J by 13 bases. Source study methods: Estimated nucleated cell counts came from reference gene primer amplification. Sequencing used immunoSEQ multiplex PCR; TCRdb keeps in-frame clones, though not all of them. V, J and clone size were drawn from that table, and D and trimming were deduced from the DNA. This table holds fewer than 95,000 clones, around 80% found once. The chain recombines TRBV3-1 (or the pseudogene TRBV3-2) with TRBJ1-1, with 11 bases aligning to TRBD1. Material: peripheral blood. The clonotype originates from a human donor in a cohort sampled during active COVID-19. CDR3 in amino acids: CASSRAGQGVFF. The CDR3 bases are TGTGCCAGCAGCCGGGCGGGACAGGGGGTTTTCTTT.